What follows are 4 T cell receptor beta chains derived from one specimen sequenced in a study of blood T cell repertoires in COVID-19. Here immunoSEQ multiplex PCR was the method, and the copy in TCRdb shows in-frame clones only, minus some. This table holds about 150,000 clones, 70% to 85% found once. Specimen: peripheral blood. These receptors all stem from a woman aged 55-75 years with acute or convalescent COVID-19.

This chain connects TRBV2 to TRBJ1-5; D possibly corresponds to TRBD1 (5 bases). Germline values: CDR1 SNHLY, CDR2 FYNNEI. The CDR3 has 14 residues. V lost 5 bases, J lost 5 bases, and 13 bases lay in between. Here the CDR3 reads CASSLNGGDQPQHF. In DNA, the CDR3 is TGTGCCAGCAGTCTAAACGGGGGGGATCAGCCCCAGCATTTT.

The chain combines TRBV10-2 with TRBJ2-1, with D possibly TRBD1 on 6 matching bases. The CDR3 loop spans 12 amino acids. Germline CDR1 reads WSHSY; CDR2 reads SAAADI. The ends were cut back, 10 bases at V and 8 bases at J, with 15 bases in the middle. The CDR3 protein is CATLHRVDEQFF. CDR3 nucleotide sequence: TGCGCCACTCTACACAGGGTCGATGAGCAGTTCTTC.

In DNA form, the CDR3 reads TGTGCCAGCAGCTCCAACGTCCCGGGTCTCGACGTTAGCTCCTATAATTCACCCCTCCACTTT. Protein product: CASSSNVPGLDVSSYNSPLHF. The chain is built from TRBV3-1 (or the pseudogene TRBV3-2) and TRBJ1-6, with D uncertain. V was trimmed by 5 bases and J by 0 bases, leaving 26 bases between them. CDR1 and CDR2 from the germline V gene are LGHDT and YNNKEL (reference sequence). The CDR3 has 21 residues.

This clone has more than one count but fewer than ten. The chain has TRBV18 and TRBJ2-2; 9 bases align to TRBD1. CDR1 is KGHSH, CDR2 LQKENI, per germline. This CDR3 spans 16 amino acids. The V gene end was trimmed by 1 base and the J gene end by 5 bases; junction bases not matched to a gene: 5. The CDR3 reads CASSPLQGAETGELFF. The CDR3 bases are TGTGCCAGCTCACCACTACAGGGGGCCGAGACCGGGGAGCTGTTTTTT.